Listed here are 9 T cell receptor beta chains from one sample, sequenced in a study of T cells in localized non-small cell lung cancer. TCRdb's table, derived via immunoSEQ multiplex PCR, lists solely in-frame clones and lacks some. Among over 70,000 clones listed, approximately 90% were seen once. The sequenced sample was PBMCs, obtained before any cancer treatment. These receptors came from a woman aged 35 to 70 with stage II squamous cell lung carcinoma.

The chain uses TRBV2 and TRBJ2-7, with unresolved D. Germline V CDR1 and CDR2: SNHLY, FYNNEI. There are 15 residues in the CDR3. The V and J ends lost 1 base and 0 bases respectively, with 10 bases between them. This chain's CDR3 is CASSEVLGRSYEQYF. CDR3 in DNA: TGTGCCAGCAGTGAAGTCCTAGGTCGCTCCTACGAGCAGTACTTC.

The chain is built from TRBV5-6 and TRBJ1-2; TRBD1 aligns across 10 bases. V gave up 4 bases and J gave up 0 bases; unmatched junction bases: 6. Looked up from germline, CDR1 is SGHDT and CDR2 is YYEEEE. The CDR3 loop spans 16 amino acids. The CDR3 loop is CASSPGTGEANYGYTF. Here the CDR3 DNA reads TGTGCCAGCAGCCCGGGGACAGGGGAGGCTAACTATGGCTACACCTTC.

The DNA of the CDR3 is TGTGCCAGCAGTTCCCCCGGGGACAGACCTTCCTATGGCTACACCTTC. Amino acids: CASSSPGDRPSYGYTF. The rearrangement links TRBV28 to TRBJ1-2, with 7 bases aligning to TRBD1. Germline lookup yields CDR1 MDHEN and CDR2 SYDVKM. Losses at the gene ends were 4 bases for V and 4 bases for J; bases not matched to a gene: 12. The CDR3 consists of 16 residues.

The V gene is TRBV5-1, the J gene TRBJ2-5; D gene unclear. The CDR3 covers 14 residues. V lost 2 bases and J lost 2, with 10 bases in between. CDR1 and CDR2 (germline): SGHRS, YFSETQ. CDR3 region: CASSLTVSQETQYF. In nucleotides, the CDR3 is TGCGCCAGCAGCTTAACAGTCTCGCAAGAGACCCAGTACTTC.

CDR3 protein: CASSSVTSGRRRWAGELFF. CDR3 coding DNA: TGTGCCAGCAGCTCTGTTACTAGCGGGAGAAGACGGTGGGCCGGGGAGCTGTTTTTT. The chain is built from TRBV11-2 and TRBJ2-2, with 11 bases identical to TRBD2. This CDR3 contains 19 residues. In germline, CDR1 is SGHAT, CDR2 FQNNGV. V shed 4 bases, J shed 6 bases, and the junction held 16 bases outside the gene matches.

The table lists this clone with a count of one. The DNA of the CDR3 is TGTGCCAGCAGCCCCGTCAGGACTAGCGCTAGCTACGAGCAGTACTTC. Protein sequence: CASSPVRTSASYEQYF. The chain carries TRBV5-4 and TRBJ2-7; 9 positions match TRBD2. This CDR3 contains 16 residues. Germline trimming cut 4 bases from V and 3 bases from J; bases unmatched to any gene: 11. CDR1 and CDR2 (germline): SGHNT, YYREEE (reference sequence).

The chain uses TRBV30 and TRBJ1-2; D is ambiguous. There are 13 residues in the CDR3. V was clipped by 1 base and J by 2 bases, with 8 bases between them. The germline CDR1 and CDR2 sequences are GTSNPN and SVGIG (reference sequence). CDR3 residues: CAWSATANYGYTF. CDR3 coding DNA: TGTGCCTGGAGTGCAACAGCCAACTATGGCTACACCTTC.

The chain couples TRBV11-2 to TRBJ1-2, with TRBD1 as a possible D gene (5 bases). The V gene's germline CDR1 is SGHAT and CDR2 FQNNGV. The V and J ends lost 3 bases and 4 bases respectively, with 12 bases between them. The CDR3 runs 14 residues. Here the CDR3 reads CASSLDGTAYGYTF. CDR3 coding DNA: TGTGCCAGCAGCTTGGACGGGACGGCCTATGGCTACACCTTC.

V is TRBV6-1 and J is TRBJ2-3; 11 bases are a match to TRBD1. This CDR3 region has 13 residues. CDR1 MNHNS and CDR2 SASEGT come from the germline V gene. V shed 11 bases, J shed 1 base, and the junction held 2 bases outside the gene matches. The CDR3: CAGQGAGTDTQYF. The CDR3 DNA reads as TGTGCCGGACAGGGGGCGGGCACAGATACGCAGTATTTT.